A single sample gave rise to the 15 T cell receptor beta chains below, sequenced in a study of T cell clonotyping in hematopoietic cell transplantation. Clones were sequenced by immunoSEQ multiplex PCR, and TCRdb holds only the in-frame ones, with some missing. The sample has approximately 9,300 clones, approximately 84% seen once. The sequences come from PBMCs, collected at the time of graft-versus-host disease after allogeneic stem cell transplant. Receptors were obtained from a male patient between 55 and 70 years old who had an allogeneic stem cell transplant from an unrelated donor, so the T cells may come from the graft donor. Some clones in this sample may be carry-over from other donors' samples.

CDR3 sequence reads: CASSFGKGAGWTEAFF. The CDR3 region has the DNA TGTGCCAGCAGCTTTGGGAAGGGGGCAGGTTGGACCGAAGCTTTCTTT. The rearrangement uses TRBV7-2 and TRBJ1-1; 7 bases map to TRBD1. The CDR3 sequence is 16 residues long. Trimming took 3 bases from V and 8 from J; bases not matched to a gene: 15. CDR1 is SGHTA, CDR2 FQGNSA, per germline.

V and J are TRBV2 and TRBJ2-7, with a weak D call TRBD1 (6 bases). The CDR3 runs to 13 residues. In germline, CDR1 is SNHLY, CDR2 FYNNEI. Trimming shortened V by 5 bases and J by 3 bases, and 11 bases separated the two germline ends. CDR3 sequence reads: CASSWDNLYEQYF. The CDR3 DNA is TGTGCCAGCAGTTGGGACAACCTCTACGAGCAGTACTTC. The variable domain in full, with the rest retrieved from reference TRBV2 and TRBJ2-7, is EPEVTQTPSHQVTQMGQEVILRCVPISNHLYFYWYRQILGQKVEFLVSFYNNEISEKSEIFDDQFSVERPDGSNFTLKIRSTKLEDSAMYFCASSWDNLYEQYFGPGTRLTVT.

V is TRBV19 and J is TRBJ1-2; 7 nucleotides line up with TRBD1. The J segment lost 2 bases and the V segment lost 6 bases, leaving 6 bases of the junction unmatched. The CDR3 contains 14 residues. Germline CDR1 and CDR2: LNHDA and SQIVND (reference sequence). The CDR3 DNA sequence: TGTGCCAGTAGGGACCAACAGGGGAACTATGGCTACACCTTC. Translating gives CASRDQQGNYGYTF.

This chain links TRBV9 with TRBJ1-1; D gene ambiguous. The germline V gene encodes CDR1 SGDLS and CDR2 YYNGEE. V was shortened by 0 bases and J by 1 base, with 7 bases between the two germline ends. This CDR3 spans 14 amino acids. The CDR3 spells CASSVDGGNTEAFF. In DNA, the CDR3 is TGTGCCAGCAGCGTAGATGGTGGGAACACTGAAGCTTTCTTT.

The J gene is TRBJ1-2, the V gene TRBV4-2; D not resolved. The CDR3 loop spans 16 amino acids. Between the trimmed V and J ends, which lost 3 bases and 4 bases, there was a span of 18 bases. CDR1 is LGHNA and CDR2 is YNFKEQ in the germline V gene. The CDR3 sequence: CASSQLEGVKGYGYTF. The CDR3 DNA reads TGTGCCAGCAGCCAGTTGGAGGGTGTGAAGGGCTATGGCTACACCTTC.

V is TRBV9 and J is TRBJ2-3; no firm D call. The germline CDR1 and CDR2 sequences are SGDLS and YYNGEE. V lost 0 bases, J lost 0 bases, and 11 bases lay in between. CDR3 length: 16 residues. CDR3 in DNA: TGTGCCAGCAGCGTAGCTTCTACCCGGAGCACAGATACGCAGTATTTT. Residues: CASSVASTRSTDTQYF.

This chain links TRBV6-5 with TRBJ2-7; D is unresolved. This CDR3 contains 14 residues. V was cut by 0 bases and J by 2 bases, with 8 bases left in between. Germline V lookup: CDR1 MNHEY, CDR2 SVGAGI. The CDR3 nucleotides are TGTGCCAGCAGTTACTCGAGCCAGGCCTACGAGCAGTACTTC. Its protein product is CASSYSSQAYEQYF.

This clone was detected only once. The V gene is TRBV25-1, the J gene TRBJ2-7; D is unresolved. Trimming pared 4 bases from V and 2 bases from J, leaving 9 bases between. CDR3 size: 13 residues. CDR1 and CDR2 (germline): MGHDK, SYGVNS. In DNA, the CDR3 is TGTGCCAGCAGTGGCCAGAATACCTACGAGCAGTACTTC. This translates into CASSGQNTYEQYF.

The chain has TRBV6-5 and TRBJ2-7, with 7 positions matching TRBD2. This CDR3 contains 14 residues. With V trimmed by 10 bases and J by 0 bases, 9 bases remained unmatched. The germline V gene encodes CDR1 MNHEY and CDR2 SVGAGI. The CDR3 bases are TGTGCCACGTCCAGCGGGGCGAGCTCCTACGAGCAGTACTTC. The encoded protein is CATSSGASSYEQYF.

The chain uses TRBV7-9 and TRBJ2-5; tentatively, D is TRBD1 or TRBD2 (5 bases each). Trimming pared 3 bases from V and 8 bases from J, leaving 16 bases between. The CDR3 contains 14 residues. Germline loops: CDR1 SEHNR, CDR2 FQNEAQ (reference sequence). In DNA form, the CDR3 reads TGTGCCAGCAGCTTCATCGGGACCAAGGAAACCCAGTACTTC. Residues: CASSFIGTKETQYF. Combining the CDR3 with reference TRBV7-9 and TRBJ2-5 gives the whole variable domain DTGVSQNPRHKITKRGQNVTFRCDPISEHNRLYWYRQTLGQGPEFLTYFQNEAQLEKSRLLSDRFSAERPKGSFSTLEIQRTEQGDSAMYLCASSFIGTKETQYFGPGTRLLVL.

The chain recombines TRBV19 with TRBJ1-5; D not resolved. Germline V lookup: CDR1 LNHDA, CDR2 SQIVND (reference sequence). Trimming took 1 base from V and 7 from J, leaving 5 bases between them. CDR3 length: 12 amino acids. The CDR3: CASSIGWQPQHF. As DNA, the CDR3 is TGTGCCAGTAGTATAGGGTGGCAGCCCCAGCATTTT.

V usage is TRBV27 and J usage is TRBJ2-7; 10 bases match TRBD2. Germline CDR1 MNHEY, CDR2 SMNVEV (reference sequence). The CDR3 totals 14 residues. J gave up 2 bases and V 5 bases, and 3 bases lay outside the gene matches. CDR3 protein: CASSPGLAAYEQYV. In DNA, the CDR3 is TGTGCCAGCAGTCCAGGACTAGCGGCCTACGAGCAGTACGTC.

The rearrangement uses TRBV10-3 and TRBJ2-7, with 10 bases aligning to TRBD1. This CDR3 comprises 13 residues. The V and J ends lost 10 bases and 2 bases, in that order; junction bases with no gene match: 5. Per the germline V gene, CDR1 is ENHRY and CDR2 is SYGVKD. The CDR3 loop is CATTGTGAYEQYF. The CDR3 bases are TGTGCCACCACCGGGACAGGGGCCTACGAGCAGTACTTC.

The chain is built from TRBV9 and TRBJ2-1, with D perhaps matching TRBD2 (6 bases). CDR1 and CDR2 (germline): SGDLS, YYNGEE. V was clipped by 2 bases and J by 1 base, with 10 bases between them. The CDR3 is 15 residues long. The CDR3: CASSVRGDSYNEQFF. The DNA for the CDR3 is TGTGCCAGCAGCGTCCGCGGGGATTCCTACAATGAGCAGTTCTTC. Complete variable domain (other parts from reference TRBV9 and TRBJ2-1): DSGVTQTPKHLITATGQRVTLRCSPRSGDLSVYWYQQSLDQGLQFLIQYYNGEERAKGNILERFSAQQFPDLHSELNLSSLELGDSALYFCASSVRGDSYNEQFFGPGTRLTVL.

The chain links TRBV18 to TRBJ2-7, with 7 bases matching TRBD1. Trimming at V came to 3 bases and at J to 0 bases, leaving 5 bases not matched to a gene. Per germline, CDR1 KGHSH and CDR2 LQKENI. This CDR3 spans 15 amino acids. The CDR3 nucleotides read TGTGCCAGCTCACCGGGACAGCAGAGCTCCTACGAGCAGTACTTC. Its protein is CASSPGQQSSYEQYF.